The entry that follows covers one TCR beta chain sequence. What this receptor recognizes is not known. There are no base qualities to consult, and no much larger clone falls within one base. The data stem from a study of T cells after somatic rescue of genetic block (dated by TCRdb to the early 2020s). For the study in its entirety: What the study looked at was long-term robustness, specifically in a T-cell system that came about through somatic rescue of a genetic block in T-cell development.

CDR1 and CDR2, looked up from the germline V gene, are SGDLS and YYNGEE. Its CDR3 holds 15 amino acids, cysteine through phenylalanine. Only the CDR3 portion is preserved as DNA: 45 bases, with reading frame beginning at the first base. V drops 0 bases and J drops 2 bases, leaving 9 bases in between. Library generation was performed with the immunoSEQ multiplex PCR assay. Sourced from immuneACCESS, this table was stored by TCRdb with only in-frame sequences that have V and J called. A share of the clones is absent; for the studies checked, an unresolved V gene accounts for under half, and the remainder has no known explanation. This sample comprises some 70,000 clones, more than 75% of them detected only once. Roughly 2.8% of the sample belongs to the ten largest clones.

The origin of this receptor is a man aged 30 to 45. The chain is assembled from TRBV9 and TRBJ1-3, with no D gene named confidently. Sequencing was done on a sample of peripheral blood mononuclear cells (PBMCs). The CDR3 sequence is CASSVDAGPGNTIYF. At the DNA level, the sequence is TGTGCCAGCAGCGTAGACGCCGGCCCTGGAAACACCATATATTTT. The full variable domain, with segments outside the CDR3 supplied by the reference TRBV9 and TRBJ1-3 proteins, appears as DSGVTQTPKHLITATGQRVTLRCSPRSGDLSVYWYQQSLDQGLQFLIQYYNGEERAKGNILERFSAQQFPDLHSELNLSSLELGDSALYFCASSVDAGPGNTIYFGEGSWLTVV.